The clone carrying this T cell receptor (beta chain) was observed a handful of times. Its target is not known. A J-beta primer mix and a sample-barcoded 5' primer were used in a second PCR of roughly 6 to 12 cycles. TCRdb redid the calling of the 5' RACE reads with MiXCR, one entry per CDR3 protein. The repertoire holds 1.5 million to 1.9 million distinct CDR3 sequences, with roughly 43% as singletons. CDR1 is MGHRA and CDR2 is YSYEKL in the germline V gene. CDR3 length equals 13 residues. Trimming removed 2 bases from V and 5 bases from J, with 9 bases in between. These data belong to a study of blood T cells in healthy people across ages. Whole-study findings and limits: A strong correlation was seen between TCR beta diversity and naive T cell percentage. Significant beta diversity loss was already apparent by age approximately 38, declining roughly linearly.

The donors, healthy Caucasians from Russia, were aged roughly 6 to 90. For every donor, a draw yielded around 10 milliliters of peripheral blood. Sequencing input: blood. The rearrangement uses TRBV4-1 and TRBJ2-5; D unresolved. This sequence was found in a woman in her late teens or twenties in good health. As DNA, the CDR3 is TGCGCCAGCAGCCAAATCGGCGACGAGACCCAGTACTTC. Its translation is CASSQIGDETQYF.